The subject of this entry is one TCR beta chain. The antigen is not known. CD45RA+ naive and CD45RA-negative memory subsets were separated from CD4+ cells. Sequencing was performed with immunoSEQ multiplex PCR; in TCRdb, only in-frame clones are kept and a portion is missing. The sample yields some 1.1 million clones, 70% to 80% seen once. The sample is drawn from a study of shared clonotypes between healthy human individuals. Findings and limits, study-wide: Several donors held about 5% of naive CD4 clonotypes in common. Few donors restricted represented genetic and exposure-history diversity.

CDR1 and CDR2 (germline): SNHLY, FYNNEI. The V end lost 7 bases, the J end lost 9 bases, and 13 bases lay between the germline ends. This CDR3 region has 12 residues. The TCR originated in a young man in good health. Some clones in this sample may be carry-over from other donors' samples. Sequences were obtained from memory CD4+ T cells from PBMCs. Subset described: CD45RA-negative fraction. The V call is TRBV2, the J call TRBJ2-1; TRBD2 is a possible D gene (5 bases). CDR3 region: CASNVGEGEQFF. Written as DNA, the CDR3 is TGTGCCAGCAACGTGGGAGAGGGTGAGCAGTTCTTC.